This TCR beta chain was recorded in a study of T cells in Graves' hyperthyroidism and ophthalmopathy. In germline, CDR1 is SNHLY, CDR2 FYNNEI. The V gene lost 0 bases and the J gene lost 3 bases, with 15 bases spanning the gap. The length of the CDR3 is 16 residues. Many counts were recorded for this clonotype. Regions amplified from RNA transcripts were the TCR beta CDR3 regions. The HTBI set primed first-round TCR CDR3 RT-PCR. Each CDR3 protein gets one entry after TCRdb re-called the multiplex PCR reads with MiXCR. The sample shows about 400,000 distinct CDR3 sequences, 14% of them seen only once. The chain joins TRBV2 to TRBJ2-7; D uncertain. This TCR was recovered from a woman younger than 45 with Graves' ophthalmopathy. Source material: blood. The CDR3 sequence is CASSEALAGDLYEQYF. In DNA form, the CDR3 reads TGTGCCAGCAGTGAAGCCCTCGCCGGAGACCTCTACGAGCAGTACTTC.